The rows below give T cell receptor beta chains drawn from one sample of a study of PD-1 blockade in mismatch repair-deficient tumors. The data were produced by immunoSEQ multiplex PCR, yet TCRdb's version contains in-frame clones alone and is incomplete. Here the sample spans roughly 79,000 clones, about 82% being singletons. The sequencing used peripheral blood, collected 44 weeks after starting pembrolizumab. These receptors originate from an adult with mismatch repair-deficient cancer. Each CDR3 is given with its conserved first and last residue. D genes are given only for firm matches. Part of the rows lack a size; the others show once, few, many or a class for expanded clones.

V	size	J	D	DNA	CDR3
TRBV27	.	TRBJ2-7	.	TGTGCCAGCAGAAATAGTGGGGGACGAGGGGACTACGAGCAGTACTTC	CASRNSGGRGDYEQYF
TRBV7-2	.	TRBJ2-3	TRBD2	TGTGCCAGCAGCTCGACCTCTAGCGGAGGGGTAGCGGATACGCAGTATTTT	CASSSTSSGGVADTQYF
TRBV9	once	TRBJ2-1	.	TGTGCCAGCAGCGTAGATCCTAGGGGGAACAATGAGCAGTTCTTC	CASSVDPRGNNEQFF
TRBV10-2	.	TRBJ2-1	.	TGCGCCAGCAGGACGTCCCATGCCAATGAGCAGTTCTTC	CASRTSHANEQFF
TRBV27	medium-sized	TRBJ1-5	.	TGTGCCAGCAGTTTTCACAATCAGCCCCAGCATTTT	CASSFHNQPQHF
TRBV11-2	.	TRBJ2-7	TRBD2	TGTGCCAGCAGCTTAGAGGAGTTGGTTGCGGGAGAGGATGAGCAGTACTTC	CASSLEELVAGEDEQYF
TRBV11-3	.	TRBJ2-1	.	TGTGCCAGCAGCTTAGGGTTGGATGAGCAGTTCTTC	CASSLGLDEQFF
TRBV7-3	.	TRBJ2-1	TRBD2	TGTGCCAGCAGCTTAACTAGCGGGAGGCCCTCCTACAATGAGCAGTTCTTC	CASSLTSGRPSYNEQFF
TRBV4-1	few	TRBJ2-1	TRBD2	TGCGCCAGCAGCCAAGATCAAGGCGGGAGGATGTACAATGAGCAGTTCTTC	CASSQDQGGRMYNEQFF
TRBV5-4	once	TRBJ1-3	.	TGTGCCAGCAGCTTGGGTCTGGGTTCTGGAAACACCATATATTTT	CASSLGLGSGNTIYF
TRBV5-8	.	TRBJ2-3	.	TGTGCCAGCAGCTTAGTGGGCCTTAGTGATACGCAGTATTTT	CASSLVGLSDTQYF
TRBV19	.	TRBJ1-1	TRBD1	TGTGCCACTAGAGGGGGCCGACAGGGGGCAGAAGCTTTCTTT	CATRGGRQGAEAFF
TRBV6-6	.	TRBJ2-7	.	TGTGCCAGCAGTCCCTCGGATGCCAACGAGCAGTACTTC	CASSPSDANEQYF
TRBV19	.	TRBJ1-5	TRBD1	TGTGCCAGTAGTATCAGGGACAGGGCAGGACAGCCCCAGCATTTT	CASSIRDRAGQPQHF
TRBV5-1	.	TRBJ2-2	TRBD1	TGCGCCAGCAGCTCCGGGACAGGGGGGAACGGGGAGCTGTTTTTT	CASSSGTGGNGELFF
TRBV20-1	.	TRBJ2-1	.	TGCAGTGCTGGGGGAAGGAATGAGCAGTTCTTC	CSAGGRNEQFF
TRBV16	.	TRBJ1-1	.	TGTGCCAGCAGCCACCCTGGTACGGACACTGAAGCTTTCTTT	CASSHPGTDTEAFF
TRBV19	.	TRBJ2-3	TRBD2	TGTGCCAGTAGTAGGGGGCTAGCGGGAGTTCGGACAGATACGCAGTATTTT	CASSRGLAGVRTDTQYF
TRBV4-2	.	TRBJ2-7	.	TGTGCCAGCAGCCTAGCAGGGAGAGGCTACGAGCAGTACTTC	CASSLAGRGYEQYF
TRBV4-3	.	TRBJ1-2	TRBD1	TGCGCCAGCAGCCAAGCCTTTGGACAGGCTTCCTATGGCTACACCTTC	CASSQAFGQASYGYTF
TRBV10-1	few	TRBJ1-5	.	TGCGCCAGCAGTGAGTCCGTCAGGGGGCCCCAGCATTTT	CASSESVRGPQHF
TRBV27	.	TRBJ2-1	TRBD2	TGTGCCAGCACCATCCTAACTAGCGGGAGCTACAATGAGCAGTTCTTC	CASTILTSGSYNEQFF
TRBV7-9	.	TRBJ2-1	TRBD2	TGTGCCAGCAGCCAAGAAGCTAGCGGGAGTTTTAATGAGCAGTTCTTC	CASSQEASGSFNEQFF
TRBV19	.	TRBJ1-1	.	TGTGCCAGTAGTTTGGATGGTTCAGGAGGAGGGGGTTTCGCTTTCTTT	CASSLDGSGGGGFAFF
TRBV7-3	.	TRBJ2-1	.	TGTGCCAGCAGCTCAGGACTCTACAATGAGCAGTTCTTC	CASSSGLYNEQFF
TRBV25-1	.	TRBJ2-7	TRBD2	TGTGCCAGCAGCTCGCGACTAGCGGGGTCCTACGAGCAGTACTTC	CASSSRLAGSYEQYF
TRBV5-8	once	TRBJ1-1	.	TGTGCCAGCAGCTTGGACAGAGCGAACACTGAAGCTTTCTTT	CASSLDRANTEAFF
TRBV27	.	TRBJ2-2	.	TGTGCCAGCAGTTTTGGACAGCACACCGGGGAGCTGTTTTTT	CASSFGQHTGELFF
TRBV7-2	few	TRBJ2-7	TRBD2	TGTGCCAGCAGCGACCCGGGACTAGGGAGCTCCTACGAGCAGTACTTC	CASSDPGLGSSYEQYF
TRBV5-1	.	TRBJ2-5	.	TGCGCCAGCGGCCGGGATTTAGAGGAGACCCAGTACTTC	CASGRDLEETQYF
TRBV6-1	.	TRBJ2-5	.	TGTGCCAGCAGTGAAGGGGTGGAAGAGACCCAGTACTTC	CASSEGVEETQYF
TRBV7-2	.	TRBJ2-7	TRBD1	TGTGCCAGCCGTCTCGGGACAGCCAACTACGAGCAGTACTTC	CASRLGTANYEQYF
TRBV19	.	TRBJ2-5	.	TGTGCCAGTAGTATGGACAGCCAAGAGACCCAGTACTTC	CASSMDSQETQYF
TRBV11-1	few	TRBJ2-2	TRBD1	TGTGCCAGCAGCGCAAGGCGACAGGGGGCGAACACCGGGGAGCTGTTTTTT	CASSARRQGANTGELFF
TRBV7-2	.	TRBJ1-2	TRBD1	TGTGCCAGCAGCCCAACAGGGGGCGAACGCTATGGCTACACCTTC	CASSPTGGERYGYTF
TRBV30	once	TRBJ2-5	TRBD2	TGTGCCTGGAGTGTTCTAGCGGGGCGGGAGACCCAGTACTTC	CAWSVLAGRETQYF
TRBV5-1	once	TRBJ1-2	TRBD1	TGCGCCAGCAACACGGGACAGGAGCTGACCTATGGCTACACCTTC	CASNTGQELTYGYTF
TRBV5-3	.	TRBJ2-7	.	TGTGCCAGAAGTAGTAATATATTAGGGACCGCCTCGCCTTACGAGCAGTACTTC	CARSSNILGTASPYEQYF
TRBV19	once	TRBJ2-1	TRBD2	TGTGCCAGTAGGCTCAATAGCGGGGGATCCTACAATGAGCAGTTCTTC	CASRLNSGGSYNEQFF
TRBV2	.	TRBJ1-4	.	TGTGCCAACGGGGGGCAGGGGAATGAAAAACTGTTTTTT	CANGGQGNEKLFF